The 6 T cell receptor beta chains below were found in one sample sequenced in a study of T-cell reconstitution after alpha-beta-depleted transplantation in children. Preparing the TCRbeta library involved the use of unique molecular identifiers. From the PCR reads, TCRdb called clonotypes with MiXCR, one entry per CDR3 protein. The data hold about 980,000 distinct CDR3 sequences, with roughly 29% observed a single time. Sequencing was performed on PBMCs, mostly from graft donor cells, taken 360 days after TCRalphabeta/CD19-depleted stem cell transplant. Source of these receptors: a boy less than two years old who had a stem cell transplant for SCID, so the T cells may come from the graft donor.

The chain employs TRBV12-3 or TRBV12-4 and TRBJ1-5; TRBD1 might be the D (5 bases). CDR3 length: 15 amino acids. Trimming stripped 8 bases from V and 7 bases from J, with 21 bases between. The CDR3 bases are TGTGCCAGCGCCCCGGGGCGCCCCCTCGGGCAGCCCCAGCATTTT. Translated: CASAPGRPLGQPQHF.

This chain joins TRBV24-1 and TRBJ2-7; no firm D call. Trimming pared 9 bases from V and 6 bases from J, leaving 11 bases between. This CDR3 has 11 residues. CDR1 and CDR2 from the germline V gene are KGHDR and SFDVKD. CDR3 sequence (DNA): TGTGCCACCGGCCCTCCCGGCGAGCAGTACTTC. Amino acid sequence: CATGPPGEQYF.

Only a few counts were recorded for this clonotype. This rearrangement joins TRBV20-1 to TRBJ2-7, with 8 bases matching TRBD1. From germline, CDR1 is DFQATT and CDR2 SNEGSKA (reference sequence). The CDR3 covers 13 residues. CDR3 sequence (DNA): TGCAGCACAACCAGGGGGCAAGGTTACGAGCAGTACTTC. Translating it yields CSTTRGQGYEQYF.

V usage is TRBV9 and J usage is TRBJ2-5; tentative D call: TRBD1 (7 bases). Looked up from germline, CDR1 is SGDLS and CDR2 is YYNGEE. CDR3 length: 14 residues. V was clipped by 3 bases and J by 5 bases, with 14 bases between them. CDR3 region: CASSAGGLKETQYF. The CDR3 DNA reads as TGTGCCAGCAGCGCAGGGGGGCTGAAGGAGACCCAGTACTTC.

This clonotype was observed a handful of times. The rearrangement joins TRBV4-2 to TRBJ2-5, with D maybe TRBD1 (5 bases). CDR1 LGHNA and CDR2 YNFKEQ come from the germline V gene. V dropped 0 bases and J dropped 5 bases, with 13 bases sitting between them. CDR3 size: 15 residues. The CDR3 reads CASSQDRAAGETQYF. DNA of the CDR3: TGTGCCAGCAGCCAAGATCGGGCGGCAGGGGAGACCCAGTACTTC.

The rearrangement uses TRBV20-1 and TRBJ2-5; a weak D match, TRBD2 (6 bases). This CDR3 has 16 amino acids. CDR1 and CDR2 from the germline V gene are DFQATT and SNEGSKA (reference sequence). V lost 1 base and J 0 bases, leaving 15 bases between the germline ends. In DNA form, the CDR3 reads TGCAGTGCTAGAGGAGGGGACTTTGCTTACCAAGAGACCCAGTACTTC. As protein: CSARGGDFAYQETQYF.